The T cell receptor (beta chain) described here comes from a study of response to subunit inactivated influenza vaccine. Study observations and caveats: Authors suggested seasonal influenza vaccinations each recruit few new T cells.

The length of the CDR3 is 15 residues. Germline CDR1 reads SGHNT; CDR2 reads YYREEE (reference sequence). V trimming: 4 bases; J trimming: 2 bases; junction bases outside the gene matches: 6. TCRdb fed the RT-PCR reads into MiXCR, producing one record per CDR3 protein. In the table there are some 640,000 distinct CDR3 sequences, roughly 14% of which are singletons. On this clonotype: The antigen is undetermined.

This TCR came from a man between 50 and 59 years old who received an inactivated influenza vaccine. This chain uses TRBV5-4 with TRBJ2-4; 7 nucleotides agree with TRBD1. The sequencing here drew on PBMCs from blood, taken 14 days before vaccination. CDR3 sequence (DNA): TGTGCCAGCAGCCCCGAGACAGGGTCCAAAAACATTCAGTACTTC. Amino acids: CASSPETGSKNIQYF.